The source of this T cell receptor (beta chain) is a study of blood T cell repertoires in COVID-19. Study as a whole: Samples came from the United States, Italy and Spain, spanning acute and convalescent COVID-19. Nucleic acid was either cDNA or gDNA, and it came from T cells, B-cell-depleted T cells, or PBMCs.

In the authors' methods: Reference gene primer amplification yielded estimated nucleated cell counts. The data were produced by immunoSEQ multiplex PCR, yet TCRdb's version contains in-frame clones alone and is incomplete. V and J calls and clone size are given by that table; D and trimming were obtained from the DNA. Seen here are approximately 150,000 clones, roughly 84% observed once, and the top ten hold about 17%. CDR1 and CDR2 from the germline V gene are MNHEY and SVGEGT. This CDR3 contains 15 residues. V was cut by 5 bases and J by 4 bases, with 17 bases left in between. The sample holds a few counts of this clone.

The clonotype originates from a woman of 80 years or more with acute or convalescent COVID-19. Sequenced: peripheral blood. The rearrangement joins TRBV6-2 or TRBV6-3 to TRBJ1-2; D perhaps matches TRBD1 (5 bases). The CDR3 DNA is TGTGCCAGCAGTGCGGGATTTAGGGGACTCTATGGCTACACCTTC. It is translated as CASSAGFRGLYGYTF.